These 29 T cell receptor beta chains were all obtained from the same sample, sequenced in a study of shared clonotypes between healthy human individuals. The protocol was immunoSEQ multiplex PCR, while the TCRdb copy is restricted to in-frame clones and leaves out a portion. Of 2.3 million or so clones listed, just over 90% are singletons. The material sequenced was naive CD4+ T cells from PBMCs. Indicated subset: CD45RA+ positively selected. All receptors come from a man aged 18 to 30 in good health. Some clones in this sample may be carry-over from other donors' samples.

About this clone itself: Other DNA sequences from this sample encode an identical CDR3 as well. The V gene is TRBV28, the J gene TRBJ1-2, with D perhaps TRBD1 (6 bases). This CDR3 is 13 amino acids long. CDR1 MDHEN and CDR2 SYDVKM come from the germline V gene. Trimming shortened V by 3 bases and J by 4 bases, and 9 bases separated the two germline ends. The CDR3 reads CASSLPRGYGYTF. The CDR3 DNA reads TGTGCCAGCAGTTTGCCCAGGGGCTATGGCTACACCTTC.

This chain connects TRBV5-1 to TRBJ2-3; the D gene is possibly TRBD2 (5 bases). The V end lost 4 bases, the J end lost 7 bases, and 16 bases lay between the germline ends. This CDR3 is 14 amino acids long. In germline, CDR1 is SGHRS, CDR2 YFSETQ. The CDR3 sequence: CASSEGLASNTQYF. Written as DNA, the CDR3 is TGCGCCAGCAGCGAAGGGCTAGCTTCAAATACGCAGTATTTT.

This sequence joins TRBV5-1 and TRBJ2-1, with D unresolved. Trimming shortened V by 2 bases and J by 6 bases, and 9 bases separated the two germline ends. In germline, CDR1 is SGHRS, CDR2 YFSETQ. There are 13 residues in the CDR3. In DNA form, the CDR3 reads TGCGCCAGCAGCTTCCCCGGGTTCAATGAGCAGTTCTTC. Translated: CASSFPGFNEQFF.

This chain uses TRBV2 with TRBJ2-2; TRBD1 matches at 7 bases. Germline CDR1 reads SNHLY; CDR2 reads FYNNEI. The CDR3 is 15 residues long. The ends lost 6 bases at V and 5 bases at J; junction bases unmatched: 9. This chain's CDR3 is CASSRDREATGELFF. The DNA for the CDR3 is TGTGCCAGCAGCAGGGACAGAGAAGCGACCGGGGAGCTGTTTTTT.

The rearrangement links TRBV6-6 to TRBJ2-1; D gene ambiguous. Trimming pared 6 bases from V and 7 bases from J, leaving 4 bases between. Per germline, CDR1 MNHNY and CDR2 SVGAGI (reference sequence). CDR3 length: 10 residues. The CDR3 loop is CASRDNEQFF. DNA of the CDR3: TGTGCCAGCAGAGATAATGAGCAGTTCTTC.

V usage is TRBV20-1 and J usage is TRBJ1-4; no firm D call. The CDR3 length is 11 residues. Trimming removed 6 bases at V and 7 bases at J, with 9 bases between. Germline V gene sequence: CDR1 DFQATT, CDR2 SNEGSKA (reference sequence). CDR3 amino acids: CSALRGEKLFF. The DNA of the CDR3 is TGCAGTGCCCTGCGGGGTGAAAAACTGTTTTTT.

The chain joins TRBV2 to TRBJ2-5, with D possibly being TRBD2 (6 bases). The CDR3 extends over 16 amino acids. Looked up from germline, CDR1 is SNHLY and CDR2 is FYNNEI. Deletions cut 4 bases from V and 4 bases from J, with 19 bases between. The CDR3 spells CASSVGGTRLAETQYF. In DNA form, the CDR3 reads TGTGCCAGCAGTGTTGGCGGGACCCGGCTGGCAGAGACCCAGTACTTC. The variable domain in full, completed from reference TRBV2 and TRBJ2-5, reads EPEVTQTPSHQVTQMGQEVILRCVPISNHLYFYWYRQILGQKVEFLVSFYNNEISEKSEIFDDQFSVERPDGSNFTLKIRSTKLEDSAMYFCASSVGGTRLAETQYFGPGTRLLVL.

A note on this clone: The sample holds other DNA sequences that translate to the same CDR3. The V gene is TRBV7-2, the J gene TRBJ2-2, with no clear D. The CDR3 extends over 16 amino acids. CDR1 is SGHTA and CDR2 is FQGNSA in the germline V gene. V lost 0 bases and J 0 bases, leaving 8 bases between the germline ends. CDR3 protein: CASSLAPAANTGELFF. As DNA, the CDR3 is TGTGCCAGCAGCTTAGCACCTGCCGCGAACACCGGGGAGCTGTTTTTT.

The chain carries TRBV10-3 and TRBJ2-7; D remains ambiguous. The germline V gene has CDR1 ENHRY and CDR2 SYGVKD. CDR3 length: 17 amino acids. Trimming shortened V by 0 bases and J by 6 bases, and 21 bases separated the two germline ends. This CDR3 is CAISESGIAPSYAEQYF. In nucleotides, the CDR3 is TGTGCCATCAGTGAGTCTGGAATAGCACCCTCCTACGCCGAGCAGTACTTC.

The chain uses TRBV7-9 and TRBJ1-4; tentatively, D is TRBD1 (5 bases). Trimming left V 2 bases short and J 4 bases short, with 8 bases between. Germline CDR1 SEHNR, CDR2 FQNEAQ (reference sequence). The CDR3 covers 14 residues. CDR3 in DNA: TGTGCCAGCAGCTTAAACAGGAATAATGAAAAACTGTTTTTT. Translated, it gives CASSLNRNNEKLFF.

The CDR3 sequence: CASSVVLAGSADTQYF. The CDR3 nucleotides are TGTGCCAGCAGCGTAGTTCTAGCGGGAAGTGCAGATACGCAGTATTTT. V and J are TRBV9 and TRBJ2-3; 9 nucleotides line up with TRBD2. With V trimmed by 0 bases and J by 4 bases, 6 bases remained unmatched. Germline CDR1 SGDLS, CDR2 YYNGEE. The CDR3 has 16 amino acids.

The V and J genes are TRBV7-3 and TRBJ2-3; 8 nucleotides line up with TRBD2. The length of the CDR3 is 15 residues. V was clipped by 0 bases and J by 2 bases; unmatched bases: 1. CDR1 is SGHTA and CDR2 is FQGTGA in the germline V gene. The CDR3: CASSLTSGDTDTQYF. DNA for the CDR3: TGTGCCAGCAGCTTAACTAGCGGGGACACAGATACGCAGTATTTT.

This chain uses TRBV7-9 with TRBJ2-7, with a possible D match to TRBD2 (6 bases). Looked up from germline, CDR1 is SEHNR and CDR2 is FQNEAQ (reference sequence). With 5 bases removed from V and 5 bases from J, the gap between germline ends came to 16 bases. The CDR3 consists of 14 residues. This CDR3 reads CASSTQEGSHEQYF. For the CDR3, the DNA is TGTGCCAGCAGCACTCAGGAGGGTAGTCACGAGCAGTACTTC.

CDR3 bases: TGTGCCAGCTCACCATTGGTAGCGGAGGACAATGAGCAGTTCTTC. This codes for CASSPLVAEDNEQFF. The rearrangement joins TRBV18 to TRBJ2-1, with TRBD2 as a possible D gene (6 bases). Per the germline V gene, CDR1 is KGHSH and CDR2 is LQKENI. Trimming left V 2 bases short and J 5 bases short, with 13 bases between. The CDR3 is 15 residues long.

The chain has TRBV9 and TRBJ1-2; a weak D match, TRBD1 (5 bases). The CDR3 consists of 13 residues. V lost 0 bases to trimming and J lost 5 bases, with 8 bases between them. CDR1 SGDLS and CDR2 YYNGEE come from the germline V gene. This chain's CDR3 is CASSVGGKYGYTF. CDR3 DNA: TGTGCCAGCAGCGTAGGGGGGAAATATGGCTACACCTTC. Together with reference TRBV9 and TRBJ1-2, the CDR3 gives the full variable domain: DSGVTQTPKHLITATGQRVTLRCSPRSGDLSVYWYQQSLDQGLQFLIQYYNGEERAKGNILERFSAQQFPDLHSELNLSSLELGDSALYFCASSVGGKYGYTFGSGTRLTVV.

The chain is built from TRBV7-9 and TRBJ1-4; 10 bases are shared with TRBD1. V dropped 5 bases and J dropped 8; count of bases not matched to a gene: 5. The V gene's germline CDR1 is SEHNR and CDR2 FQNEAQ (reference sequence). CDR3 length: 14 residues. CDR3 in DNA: TGTGCCAGCAGCCCAGGACAGGGGGGGGAAAAACTGTTTTTT. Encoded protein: CASSPGQGGEKLFF.

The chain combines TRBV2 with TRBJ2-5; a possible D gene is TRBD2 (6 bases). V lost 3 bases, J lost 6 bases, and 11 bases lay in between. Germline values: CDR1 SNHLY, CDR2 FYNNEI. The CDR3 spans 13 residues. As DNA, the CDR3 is TGTGCCAGCAGTGAGCGGGGTCCGCAGACCCAGTACTTC. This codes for CASSERGPQTQYF. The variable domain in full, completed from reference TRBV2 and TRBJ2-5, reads EPEVTQTPSHQVTQMGQEVILRCVPISNHLYFYWYRQILGQKVEFLVSFYNNEISEKSEIFDDQFSVERPDGSNFTLKIRSTKLEDSAMYFCASSERGPQTQYFGPGTRLLVL.

CDR3 sequence (DNA): TGCGCCAGCAGCCAGGAGGCGAGCTACGGCGGCTCCGGGGAGCTGTTTTTT. Encoded protein: CASSQEASYGGSGELFF. The chain recombines TRBV4-3 with TRBJ2-2, with D tentatively TRBD2 (5 bases). V lost 3 bases to trimming and J lost 6 bases, with 20 bases between them. Germline V CDR1 and CDR2: LGHNA, YSLEER. The CDR3 is 17 residues long.

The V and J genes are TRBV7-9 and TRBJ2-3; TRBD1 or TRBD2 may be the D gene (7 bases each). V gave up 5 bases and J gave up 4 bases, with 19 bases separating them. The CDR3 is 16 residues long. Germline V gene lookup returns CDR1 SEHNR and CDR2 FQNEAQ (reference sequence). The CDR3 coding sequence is TGTGCCAGCAGCGAGAGACAGGGAGGGAGCTCAGATACGCAGTATTTT. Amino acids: CASSERQGGSSDTQYF.

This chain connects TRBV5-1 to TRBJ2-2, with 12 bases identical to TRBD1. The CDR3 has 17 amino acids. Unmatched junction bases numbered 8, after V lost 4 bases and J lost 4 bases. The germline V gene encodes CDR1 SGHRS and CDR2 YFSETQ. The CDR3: CASSRDRGRPGTGELFF. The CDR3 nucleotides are TGCGCCAGCAGCCGGGACAGGGGGCGGCCGGGCACCGGGGAGCTGTTTTTT.

The CDR3 nucleotides read TGCGCCAGCAGCCCACCTGGGACTAGCGGGAGCGTCAACAATGAGCAGTTCTTC. Its protein product is CASSPPGTSGSVNNEQFF. The chain employs TRBV5-1 and TRBJ2-1; TRBD2 agrees at 14 bases. CDR3 length: 18 amino acids. Looked up from germline, CDR1 is SGHRS and CDR2 is YFSETQ. Trimming cost V 4 bases and J 5 bases; bases outside gene matches: 11.

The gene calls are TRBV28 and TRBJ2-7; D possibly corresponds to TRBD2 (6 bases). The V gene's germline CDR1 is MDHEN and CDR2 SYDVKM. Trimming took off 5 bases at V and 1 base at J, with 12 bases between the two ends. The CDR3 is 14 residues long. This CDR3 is CASSGGFGSYEQYF. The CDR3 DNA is TGTGCCAGCAGTGGGGGGTTTGGTTCCTACGAGCAGTACTTC.

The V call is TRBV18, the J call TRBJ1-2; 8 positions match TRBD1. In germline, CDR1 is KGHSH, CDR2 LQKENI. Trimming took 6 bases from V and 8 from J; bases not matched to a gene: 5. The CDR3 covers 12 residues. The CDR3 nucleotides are TGTGCCAGCTCGACGACAGGGGACGGCTACACCTTC. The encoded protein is CASSTTGDGYTF.

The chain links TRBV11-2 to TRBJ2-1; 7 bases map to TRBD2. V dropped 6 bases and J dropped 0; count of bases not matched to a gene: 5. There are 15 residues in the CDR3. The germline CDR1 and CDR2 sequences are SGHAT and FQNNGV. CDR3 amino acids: CASSERGSSYNEQFF. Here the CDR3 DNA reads TGTGCCAGCAGTGAGCGGGGTAGCTCCTACAATGAGCAGTTCTTC. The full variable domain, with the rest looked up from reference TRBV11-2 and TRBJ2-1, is EAGVAQSPRYKIIEKRQSVAFWCNPISGHATLYWYQQILGQGPKLLIQFQNNGVVDDSQLPKDRFSAERLKGVDSTLKIQPAKLEDSAVYLCASSERGSSYNEQFFGPGTRLTVL.

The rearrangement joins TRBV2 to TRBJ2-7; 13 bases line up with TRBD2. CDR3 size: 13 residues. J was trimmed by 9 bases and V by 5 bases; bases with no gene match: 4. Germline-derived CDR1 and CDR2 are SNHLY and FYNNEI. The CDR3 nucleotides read TGTGCCAGCAGTCCGGGACTAGCGGGGCTGCAGTACTTC. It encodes CASSPGLAGLQYF.

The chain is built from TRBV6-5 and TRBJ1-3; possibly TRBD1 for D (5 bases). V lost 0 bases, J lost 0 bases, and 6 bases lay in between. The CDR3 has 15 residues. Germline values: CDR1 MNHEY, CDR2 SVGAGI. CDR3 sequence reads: CASSYSTDSGNTIYF. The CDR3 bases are TGTGCCAGCAGTTACTCGACAGACTCTGGAAACACCATATATTTT.

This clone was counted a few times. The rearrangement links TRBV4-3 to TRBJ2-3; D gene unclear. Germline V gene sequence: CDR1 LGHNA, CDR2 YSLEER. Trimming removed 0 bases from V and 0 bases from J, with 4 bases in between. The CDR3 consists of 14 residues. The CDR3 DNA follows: TGCGCCAGCAGCCAAGATATCAGCACAGATACGCAGTATTTT. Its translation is CASSQDISTDTQYF.

CDR3: CATRGGLSNQPQHF. For the CDR3, the DNA is TGTGCCACCCGGGGAGGACTTAGCAATCAGCCCCAGCATTTT. The chain uses TRBV28 and TRBJ1-5; D gene uncertain. This CDR3 has 14 residues. V was trimmed by 10 bases and J by 0 bases, leaving 13 bases between them. Germline V gene data show CDR1 as MDHEN and CDR2 as SYDVKM.

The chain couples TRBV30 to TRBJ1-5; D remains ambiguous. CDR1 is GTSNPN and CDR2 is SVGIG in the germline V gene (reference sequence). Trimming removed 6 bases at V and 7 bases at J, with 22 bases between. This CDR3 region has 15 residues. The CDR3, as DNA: TGTGCCTGCAAACGGGGAGTGGGTAAAGCCCAGCCCCAGCATTTT. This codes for CACKRGVGKAQPQHF.